This T cell receptor (beta chain) originates from a study of OX40 agonist ivuxolimab in advanced cancers. Study overall: Ivuxolimab, an agonistic anti-OX40 (CD134) antibody, was given to patients. Regarding the study as a whole: Fewer expanded clones were found on average in CD4+ than in CD8+ T cells.

This CDR3 is built from 15 residues. Germline CDR1 SGHRS, CDR2 YFSETQ. The V end was cut by 0 bases, the J end by 4 bases, with 13 bases between. In the case of this clone: What it binds is not known.

This table comes from immunoSEQ multiplex PCR, and its TCRdb copy is limited to in-frame clones, with some not included. Among 45,000 to 65,000 clones listed, 70% to 85% were seen once. The source of this sequence is an adult with an advanced solid tumor such as melanoma, head and neck, liver or kidney cancer. V is TRBV5-1 and J is TRBJ1-1, with D maybe TRBD1 (5 bases). The sequenced sample was CD4+ or CD8+ T cells sorted from blood, obtained in a trial of the OX40 agonist ivuxolimab. The CDR3 nucleotides read TGCGCCAGCAGCTTGGTTTCCGGGAGGGGCACTGAAGCTTTCTTT. As protein: CASSLVSGRGTEAFF.